The 6 T cell receptor beta chains listed next were all sequenced from one sample in a study of cytomegalovirus exposure and HLA in healthy donors. The PCR ran on 60 Vbeta and 13 Jbeta primers. Repertoires were generated with immunoSEQ multiplex PCR, while TCRdb's copy carries only in-frame clones and drops some. Altogether 150,000 to 200,000 clones are present, roughly 90% being singletons, with the ten largest covering around 0.21%. Sequencing input: PBMCs. Receptors originate from a girl in the first two years of life in good health and CMV-seronegative.

The chain uses TRBV6-5 and TRBJ2-3, with TRBD1 matching over 11 bases. The V and J ends lost 4 bases and 7 bases, in that order; junction bases with no gene match: 10. This CDR3 is built from 16 residues. Germline assignment: CDR1 MNHEY and CDR2 SVGAGI. CDR3 in DNA: TGTGCCAGCAGTTTAAAACCGGGACAGGGGGGAAATACGCAGTATTTT. The encoded protein is CASSLKPGQGGNTQYF.

The V gene is TRBV4-2, the J gene TRBJ2-7, with 14 bases matching TRBD2. J was trimmed by 2 bases and V by 3 bases; bases with no gene match: 3. The CDR3 length is 16 residues. Germline assignment: CDR1 LGHNA and CDR2 YNFKEQ. The CDR3 sequence is CASSQTSGRDPYEQYF. CDR3 DNA sequence: TGTGCCAGCAGCCAGACTAGCGGGAGGGATCCCTACGAGCAGTACTTC.

The J gene is TRBJ2-7, the V gene TRBV6-5, with TRBD1 identical over 12 bases. The CDR3 loop spans 14 amino acids. CDR1 and CDR2 from the germline V gene are MNHEY and SVGAGI. The junction had 7 bases not matched to a gene; V was cut back by 7 bases and J by 6 bases. CDR3 nucleotides: TGTGCCAGCATACCGGGACAGGGGGCTGGCGAGCAGTACTTC. Its protein is CASIPGQGAGEQYF.

The chain is built from TRBV30 and TRBJ1-5; 11 bases align to TRBD1. With V trimmed by 2 bases and J by 7 bases, 4 bases remained unmatched. There are 14 residues in the CDR3. CDR1 is GTSNPN and CDR2 is SVGIG in the germline V gene (reference sequence). The CDR3 DNA follows: TGTGCCTGGAGTTCTGGACAGGGGGCCCAGCCCCAGCATTTT. Protein: CAWSSGQGAQPQHF.

CDR3 coding DNA: TGCGCCAGCAGCTTTACTAGCGGGGGATTCGGCGAGCAGTACTTC. Its protein product is CASSFTSGGFGEQYF. The chain uses TRBV5-1 and TRBJ2-7; 11 nucleotides align to TRBD2. Trimming at V came to 2 bases and at J to 6 bases, leaving 7 bases not matched to a gene. CDR1 and CDR2 from the germline V gene are SGHRS and YFSETQ. The CDR3 totals 15 residues.

The chain uses TRBV4-3 and TRBJ2-3; perhaps TRBD1 as D (5 bases). The CDR3 totals 15 residues. Between the trimmed V and J ends, which lost 1 base and 4 bases, there was a span of 12 bases. Per the germline V gene, CDR1 is LGHNA and CDR2 is YSLEER. Written as DNA, the CDR3 is TGCGCCAGCAGCCAAGGAGGATTGGGGCCAGATACGCAGTATTTT. Its protein is CASSQGGLGPDTQYF.